The 25 T cell receptor beta chains below all came from one sample that was sequenced in a study of control samples from healthy donors and cancer patients. Repertoires were generated with immunoSEQ multiplex PCR, while TCRdb's copy carries only in-frame clones and drops some. The data hold under 150,000 clones, with around nine tenths observed a single time. The sample taken for sequencing was blood. These receptor sequences come from a woman under 40 in good health.

The sample holds one count of this clone. This chain connects TRBV7-9 to TRBJ1-1; D remains unclear. Germline-derived CDR1 and CDR2 are SEHNR and FQNEAQ (reference sequence). Trimming left V 1 base short and J 1 base short, with 4 bases between. This CDR3 has 13 residues. The CDR3: CASSLGQNTEAFF. The DNA for the CDR3 is TGTGCCAGCAGCTTAGGACAGAACACTGAAGCTTTCTTT.

V gene TRBV15 combines with J gene TRBJ1-2; D not certain. CDR3 size: 15 residues. Germline lookup yields CDR1 LNHNV and CDR2 YYDKDF (reference sequence). The V end lost 0 bases, the J end lost 8 bases, and 16 bases lay between the germline ends. CDR3 sequence (DNA): TGTGCCACCAGCAGAGATGCAGCCCAACCGGGAGGCTACACCTTC. Protein product: CATSRDAAQPGGYTF.

This clone occurred a few times. V gene TRBV10-1 combines with J gene TRBJ1-6, with TRBD1 as a possible D gene (6 bases). CDR3 length: 16 amino acids. Germline V gene lookup returns CDR1 WNHNN and CDR2 SYGVQD (reference sequence). With 0 bases removed from V and 7 bases from J, the gap between germline ends came to 13 bases. DNA of the CDR3: TGCGCCAGCAGTGAGTCTCGCAGGGGTGGCAATTCACCCCTCCACTTT. Its protein is CASSESRRGGNSPLHF.

The gene calls are TRBV5-5 and TRBJ1-1; no clear D gene. V lost 3 bases to trimming and J lost 1 base, with 10 bases between them. CDR3 length equals 14 residues. From germline, CDR1 is SGHKS and CDR2 YYEKEE (reference sequence). Here the CDR3 DNA reads TGTGCCAGCAGCTCCACAGAGACGAACACTGAAGCTTTCTTT. Its translation is CASSSTETNTEAFF.

The chain has TRBV27 and TRBJ2-3; unclear D gene. The CDR3 spans 17 residues. Trimming shortened V by 2 bases and J by 1 base, and 16 bases separated the two germline ends. CDR1 is MNHEY, CDR2 SMNVEV, per germline (reference sequence). The CDR3 DNA sequence: TGTGCCAGCAGTTTAAGGTTAGCTGATAGTCGCACAGATACGCAGTATTTT. It codes for CASSLRLADSRTDTQYF.

CDR3 residues: CASSRPGTKAYGYTF. Written as DNA, the CDR3 is TGTGCCAGCAGCCGCCCAGGGACTAAGGCCTATGGCTACACCTTC. V and J are TRBV3-1 (or the pseudogene TRBV3-2) and TRBJ1-2; maybe TRBD1 (5 bases). Germline CDR1 LGHDT, CDR2 YNNKEL (reference sequence). Trimming took off 4 bases at V and 4 bases at J, with 16 bases between the two ends. CDR3 length equals 15 residues.

CDR3 bases: TGTGCCAGCAGCCAGACAACCTATGGCTACACCTTC. It codes for CASSQTTYGYTF. This rearrangement joins TRBV28 to TRBJ1-2; D unresolved. There are 12 residues in the CDR3. Germline CDR1 MDHEN, CDR2 SYDVKM. V lost 6 bases, J lost 4 bases, and 9 bases lay in between.

The chain carries TRBV2 and TRBJ2-7, with a possible D match to TRBD2 (5 bases). The CDR3 runs 13 residues. The germline V gene encodes CDR1 SNHLY and CDR2 FYNNEI. V lost 7 bases and J lost 3, with 13 bases in between. CDR3 protein: CASKGGLLYEQYF. The CDR3 region has the DNA TGTGCCAGCAAGGGCGGACTCCTCTACGAGCAGTACTTC.

V gene TRBV5-1 combines with J gene TRBJ2-5; perhaps D is TRBD1 or TRBD2 (5 bases each). CDR3 size: 16 residues. Trimming took off 0 bases at V and 4 bases at J, with 16 bases between the two ends. CDR1 and CDR2 from the germline V gene are SGHRS and YFSETQ. CDR3 sequence: CASSLGVQGVVETQYF. CDR3 nucleotide sequence: TGCGCCAGCAGCTTGGGTGTCCAGGGAGTAGTAGAGACCCAGTACTTC. Drawing the rest from reference TRBV5-1 and TRBJ2-5, the complete variable domain is KAGVTQTPRYLIKTRGQQVTLSCSPISGHRSVSWYQQTPGQGLQFLFEYFSETQRNKGNFPGRFSGRQFSNSRSEMNVSTLELGDSALYLCASSLGVQGVVETQYFGPGTRLLVL.

This chain joins TRBV21-1 and TRBJ2-1; the table's D call TRBD2 went unverified against the DNA. TRBV21-1 is described as a pseudogene. CDR3 length: 15 residues. The CDR3 DNA is TGTGCCAGCAGCAAAGGTAGCAGCGGGATCGATGAGCAGTTCTTC. Translation: CASSKGSSGIDEQFF.

The chain links TRBV7-2 to TRBJ2-1, with a possible D match to TRBD2 (6 bases). V lost 6 bases, J lost 0 bases, and 12 bases lay in between. The CDR3 length is 15 residues. From germline, CDR1 is SGHTA and CDR2 FQGNSA. In DNA form, the CDR3 reads TGTGCCAGCAGTGGAATGGAGGGCTCCTACAATGAGCAGTTCTTC. Translated: CASSGMEGSYNEQFF.

The chain couples TRBV5-1 to TRBJ2-7, with D possibly TRBD1 on 6 matching bases. From germline, CDR1 is SGHRS and CDR2 YFSETQ. The V end lost 1 base, the J end lost 1 base, and 12 bases lay between the germline ends. This CDR3 spans 15 amino acids. As DNA, the CDR3 is TGCGCCAGCAGCTTGCAGGGGCCGCCTTCCTACGAGCAGTACTTC. As protein: CASSLQGPPSYEQYF. The full variable domain, in which reference TRBV5-1 and TRBJ2-7 provide the parts outside the CDR3, is KAGVTQTPRYLIKTRGQQVTLSCSPISGHRSVSWYQQTPGQGLQFLFEYFSETQRNKGNFPGRFSGRQFSNSRSEMNVSTLELGDSALYLCASSLQGPPSYEQYFGPGTRLTVT.

This chain connects TRBV4-2 to TRBJ2-3, with TRBD2 matching 12 bases. Looked up from germline, CDR1 is LGHNA and CDR2 is YNFKEQ. The CDR3 length is 17 residues. J was trimmed by 7 bases and V by 0 bases; bases with no gene match: 8. DNA of the CDR3: TGTGCCAGCAGCCAAGAAGGCACTAGCGGGAGGAGGCATACGCAGTATTTT. Its translation is CASSQEGTSGRRHTQYF.

The chain is built from TRBV27 and TRBJ2-7; weak D call: TRBD1 (6 bases). Germline V gives CDR1 MNHEY, CDR2 SMNVEV (reference sequence). Trimming stripped 0 bases from V and 4 bases from J, with 10 bases between. CDR3 length: 14 residues. The DNA of the CDR3 is TGTGCCAGCAGTTTATCGTGGACAGCTTACGAGCAGTACTTC. Its protein product is CASSLSWTAYEQYF.

About this clone itself: This same CDR3 is encoded by further DNA sequences in the sample. This sequence joins TRBV5-1 and TRBJ2-7; TRBD1 might be the D (6 bases). V dropped 0 bases and J dropped 1 base, with 8 bases sitting between them. The CDR3 extends over 14 amino acids. Germline CDR1 is SGHRS and CDR2 is YFSETQ. CDR3 sequence (DNA): TGCGCCAGCAGCTTGGGGCAGGGGTCCTACGAGCAGTACTTC. Its protein is CASSLGQGSYEQYF.

The CDR3 sequence is CAVTGMNTEAFF. The CDR3 coding sequence is TGTGCCGTGACGGGGATGAACACTGAAGCTTTCTTT. The chain recombines TRBV30 with TRBJ1-1; D remains ambiguous. Trimming left V 8 bases short and J 0 bases short, with 10 bases between. The length of the CDR3 is 12 residues. Germline V lookup: CDR1 GTSNPN, CDR2 SVGIG (reference sequence).

Details on this clone: The sample holds other DNA sequences that translate to the same CDR3. The chain combines TRBV5-1 with TRBJ1-1; 8 bases align to TRBD1. Germline loops: CDR1 SGHRS, CDR2 YFSETQ. The CDR3 is made up of 15 amino acids. Unmatched junction bases numbered 5, after V lost 3 bases and J lost 1 base. The CDR3 protein is CASSSQGQGNTEAFF. The DNA of the CDR3 is TGCGCCAGCAGCTCCCAAGGACAGGGGAACACTGAAGCTTTCTTT.

The chain carries TRBV28 and TRBJ1-2; D is uncertain. Germline V gene lookup returns CDR1 MDHEN and CDR2 SYDVKM. V lost 5 bases, J lost 3 bases, and 10 bases lay in between. The length of the CDR3 is 13 residues. The CDR3 is CASSPDGHYGYTF. As DNA, the CDR3 is TGTGCCAGCAGTCCCGACGGGCACTATGGCTACACCTTC.

This clone was recorded only once. The J gene is TRBJ2-2, the V gene TRBV3-1 (or the pseudogene TRBV3-2); 8 bases align to TRBD1. V shed 4 bases, J shed 3 bases, and the junction held 4 bases outside the gene matches. Germline CDR1 reads LGHDT; CDR2 reads YNNKEL (reference sequence). This CDR3 is 15 amino acids long. The CDR3 spells CASSPTGVDTGELFF. The CDR3 DNA reads as TGTGCCAGCAGCCCGACAGGGGTGGACACCGGGGAGCTGTTTTTT.

The chain employs TRBV11-2 and TRBJ1-3; 8 bases line up with TRBD1. Losses at the gene ends were 2 bases for V and 9 bases for J; bases not matched to a gene: 3. Germline CDR1 and CDR2: SGHAT and FQNNGV. There are 13 residues in the CDR3. The CDR3 region has the DNA TGTGCCAGCAGCTTACAAGGGACAGGCACCATATATTTT. Amino acid sequence: CASSLQGTGTIYF. Complete variable domain (other parts from reference TRBV11-2 and TRBJ1-3): EAGVAQSPRYKIIEKRQSVAFWCNPISGHATLYWYQQILGQGPKLLIQFQNNGVVDDSQLPKDRFSAERLKGVDSTLKIQPAKLEDSAVYLCASSLQGTGTIYFGEGSWLTVV.

The J gene is TRBJ2-5, the V gene TRBV18; no clear D gene. In germline, CDR1 is KGHSH, CDR2 LQKENI. This CDR3 region has 13 residues. The V and J ends lost 3 bases and 1 base respectively, with 6 bases between them. CDR3 DNA: TGTGCCAGCTCACCCCCCACCCAAGAGACCCAGTACTTC. This gives the protein CASSPPTQETQYF.

This clone was detected a few times. The CDR3, as DNA: TGTGCCAGCAGGACAGGGGCTAGCACAGATACGCAGTATTTT. Translation gives CASRTGASTDTQYF. The chain recombines TRBV2 with TRBJ2-3, with 8 bases fitting TRBD1. Germline CDR1 and CDR2: SNHLY and FYNNEI. The CDR3 totals 14 residues. V shed 6 bases, J shed 0 bases, and the junction held 2 bases outside the gene matches.

This chain links TRBV19 with TRBJ1-5, with TRBD1 matching 10 bases. Germline CDR1 reads LNHDA; CDR2 reads SQIVND (reference sequence). The V segment lost 4 bases and the J segment 7 bases; nucleotides outside the gene matches: 4. This CDR3 spans 14 amino acids. CDR3 DNA: TGTGCCAGTAGTAGACAGGGGGCGGAACAGCCCCAGCATTTT. Residues: CASSRQGAEQPQHF.

With respect to this clone: One junction end disagrees with the germline gene, perhaps due to a read error. This chain links TRBV18 with TRBJ1-5; D ambiguous. Germline V gene sequence: CDR1 KGHSH, CDR2 LQKENI. This CDR3 region has 17 residues. CDR3: CASSPTFSPNSDQPQHF. CDR3 DNA sequence: TGTGCCAGCTCACCGACTTTTAGCCCCAATAGCGATCAGCCCCAGCATTTT.

V and J are TRBV7-9 and TRBJ2-1; TRBD1 or TRBD2 may be the D gene (6 bases each). Trimming removed 1 base at V and 8 bases at J, with 12 bases between. Germline V gives CDR1 SEHNR, CDR2 FQNEAQ (reference sequence). There are 14 residues in the CDR3. The CDR3 DNA follows: TGTGCCAGCAGCTTAGGGGGTGGGGGGCATGAGCAGTTCTTC. The encoded protein is CASSLGGGGHEQFF.